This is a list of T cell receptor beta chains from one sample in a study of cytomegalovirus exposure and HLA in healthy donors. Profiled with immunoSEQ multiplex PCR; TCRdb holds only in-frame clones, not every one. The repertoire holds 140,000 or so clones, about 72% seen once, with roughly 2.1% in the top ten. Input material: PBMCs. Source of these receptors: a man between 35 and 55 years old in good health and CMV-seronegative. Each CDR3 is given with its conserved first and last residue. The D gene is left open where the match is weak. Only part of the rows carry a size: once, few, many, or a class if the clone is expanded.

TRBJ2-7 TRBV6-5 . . TGTGCCAGCGGCTCAGCCGCAGGGACTTTTAACGAGCAGTACTTC CASGSAAGTFNEQYF
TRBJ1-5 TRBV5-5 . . TGTGCCAGCACCCCAGGGGTGGGCAATCAGCCCCAGCATTTT CASTPGVGNQPQHF
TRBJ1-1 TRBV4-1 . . TGCGCCAGCAGCCAAGATAGGGGCCCTTTCAAGGCTTTCTTT CASSQDRGPFKAFF
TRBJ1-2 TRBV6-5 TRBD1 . TGTGCCAGCAGTTACTCGAAAGGGGGCAGGGGCGGTGGCTACACCTTC CASSYSKGGRGGGYTF
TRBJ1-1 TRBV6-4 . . TGTGCCAGCAGTGAGGAGGGCCAAAGTACTGAAGCTTTCTTT CASSEEGQSTEAFF
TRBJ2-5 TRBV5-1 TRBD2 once TGCGCCAGCAGCGGGGGCACTAGCGGGGGGGCCCCGGAGACCCAGTACTTC CASSGGTSGGAPETQYF
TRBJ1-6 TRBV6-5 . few TGTGCCAGCAGTTACCAACGGGATAATTCACCCCTCCACTTT CASSYQRDNSPLHF
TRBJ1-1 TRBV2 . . TGTGCCAGCAAGGCACCGGAGGGAAACACTGAAGCTTTCTTT CASKAPEGNTEAFF
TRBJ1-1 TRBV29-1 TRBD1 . TGCAGCGCGGCCGGACAGGGGCCGGTTCGCGCTTTCTTT CSAAGQGPVRAFF
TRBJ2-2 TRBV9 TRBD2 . TGTGCCAGCAGCTGGACTAGCGGGAGCGGGGAGCTGTTTTTT CASSWTSGSGELFF
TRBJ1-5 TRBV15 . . TGTGCCACCAGCAGAGATTTCGACAGCTATCAGCCCCAGCATTTT CATSRDFDSYQPQHF
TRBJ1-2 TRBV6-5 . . TGTGCCAGCAGCAACAACATGGGCCCTTACTATGGCTACACCTTC CASSNNMGPYYGYTF
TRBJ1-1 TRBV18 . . TGTGCCAGCTCACCGAGTAGGGGATTCGGAGCTTTCTTT CASSPSRGFGAFF
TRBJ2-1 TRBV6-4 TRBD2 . TGTGCCAGCAATATCTCGACTAGCGGGAGTAATGAGCAGTTCTTC CASNISTSGSNEQFF
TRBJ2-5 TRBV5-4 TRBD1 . TGTGCCAGCAGCCCCCGACAGGGAATCGAGACCCAGTACTTC CASSPRQGIETQYF
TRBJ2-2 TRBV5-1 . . TGCGCCAGCAGCTTGGCGCCGGCCGGGGAGCTGTTTTTT CASSLAPAGELFF
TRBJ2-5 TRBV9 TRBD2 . TGTGCCAGCAGCGTAGGGAGACTAGCGGGAAGAGAGACCCAGTACTTC CASSVGRLAGRETQYF
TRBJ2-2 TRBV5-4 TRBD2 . TGTGCCAGCACCCGAGTGGCGGGGGGTAAGGTCGGGGAGCTGTTTTTT CASTRVAGGKVGELFF
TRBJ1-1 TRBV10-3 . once TGTGCCATCAGTGAGTCCCCGGACAGTCTGAACACTGAAGCTTTCTTT CAISESPDSLNTEAFF
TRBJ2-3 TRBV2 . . TGTGCCAGCAGTGAAGGTTTTCTCTCCACAGATACGCAGTATTTT CASSEGFLSTDTQYF
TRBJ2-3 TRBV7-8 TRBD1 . TGTGCCAGCAGCTGGGGACAGAGGCAGGTTTATTTT CASSWGQRQVYF
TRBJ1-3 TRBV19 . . TGTGCCAGTAACCTACAGGGAGAGGGAAACACCATATATTTT CASNLQGEGNTIYF
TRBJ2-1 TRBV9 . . TGTGCCAGCAGTTCGAGAGATGAGCAGTTCTTC CASSSRDEQFF
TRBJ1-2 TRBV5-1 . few TGCGCCAGCACCCTGGGGCTCAGGGAAGTCGACTATGGCTACACCTTC CASTLGLREVDYGYTF
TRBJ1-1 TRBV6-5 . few TGTGCCAGCAGTTACTCGGAGGGTACCACTGAAGCTTTCTTT CASSYSEGTTEAFF
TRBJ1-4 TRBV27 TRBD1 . TGTGCCAGCAGTTTAAGACAGGGCGGTGAAAAACTGTTTTTT CASSLRQGGEKLFF